Listed below are T cell receptor beta chains from one sample, sequenced in a study of blood T cell repertoires in COVID-19. Assay used: immunoSEQ multiplex PCR; TCRdb lists only in-frame clones, some missing. Found here are 300,000 or so clones, around 87% of them singletons; the top ten hold roughly 8%. The sequenced material came from peripheral blood. The receptors originated from a woman in her 50s who had recovered from COVID-19. Both conserved end residues are trimmed from each CDR3. The order of the fields is V gene, D gene, clone size, CDR3 protein. A D gene is named only where the DNA matches it firmly. Size values are once, few and many counts, or a class for expanded clones, and some rows have none.

v_gene: TRBV5-4; d_gene: -; abundance: -; CDR3aa: ASSLIPSGTDTQY
v_gene: TRBV5-1; d_gene: TRBD2; abundance: -; CDR3aa: ASSPRTSGRGETQY
v_gene: TRBV6-6; d_gene: TRBD1; abundance: -; CDR3aa: ASSSGTGAFKGY
v_gene: TRBV7-9; d_gene: -; abundance: -; CDR3aa: ASSPKGGPLTQY
v_gene: TRBV11-3; d_gene: TRBD1; abundance: -; CDR3aa: ASSLRSGGSYEQY
v_gene: TRBV6-2/TRBV6-3; d_gene: -; abundance: -; CDR3aa: ASSFDTVRTYSNQPQH
v_gene: TRBV14; d_gene: TRBD2; abundance: -; CDR3aa: ASSQDFVGGLAGGSRHNEQF
v_gene: TRBV7-9; d_gene: -; abundance: few; CDR3aa: ASSAQTRVQY
v_gene: TRBV19; d_gene: TRBD1; abundance: -; CDR3aa: ASSGPGGYEQY
v_gene: TRBV18; d_gene: -; abundance: once; CDR3aa: ASSPERDSYNEQF
v_gene: TRBV19; d_gene: -; abundance: -; CDR3aa: ASSMDSESRVTQY
v_gene: TRBV19; d_gene: TRBD1; abundance: -; CDR3aa: ASSIGQGLNTQY
v_gene: TRBV7-8; d_gene: TRBD1; abundance: few; CDR3aa: ASSLLGWDRDFGTEAF
v_gene: TRBV18; d_gene: -; abundance: -; CDR3aa: ASSSSQGPKNIQY
v_gene: TRBV19; d_gene: -; abundance: once; CDR3aa: ASSIGSFGTDTQY
v_gene: TRBV12-3/TRBV12-4; d_gene: -; abundance: -; CDR3aa: ASSFNRNYGYT
v_gene: TRBV21-1; d_gene: -; abundance: -; CDR3aa: ASRGPGLETYNEQF
v_gene: TRBV7-2; d_gene: -; abundance: -; CDR3aa: ASSFREGTDTQY
v_gene: TRBV5-4; d_gene: TRBD2; abundance: -; CDR3aa: ASSSELATTYEQY
v_gene: TRBV9; d_gene: -; abundance: -; CDR3aa: ASSVGPLGGEQY
v_gene: TRBV28; d_gene: -; abundance: -; CDR3aa: ASSLTGFDNSPLH
v_gene: TRBV5-8; d_gene: TRBD1; abundance: -; CDR3aa: ASSLVGTGSYNEQF
v_gene: TRBV30; d_gene: -; abundance: -; CDR3aa: AWSRLGSSTDTQY
v_gene: TRBV6-2/TRBV6-3; d_gene: -; abundance: few; CDR3aa: ASSKNFGSYNEQF
v_gene: TRBV18; d_gene: -; abundance: -; CDR3aa: ASSPGGAEAF
v_gene: TRBV7-9; d_gene: TRBD1; abundance: -; CDR3aa: ASSLGTGVKAF
v_gene: TRBV5-1; d_gene: -; abundance: -; CDR3aa: ASRGATDTQY
v_gene: TRBV7-2; d_gene: -; abundance: -; CDR3aa: ASSLAQRNTIY
v_gene: TRBV19; d_gene: -; abundance: -; CDR3aa: ASRRGPLQNQPQH
v_gene: TRBV6-2/TRBV6-3; d_gene: -; abundance: -; CDR3aa: ASSYSGVGTEAF
v_gene: TRBV18; d_gene: -; abundance: -; CDR3aa: ASSPRQGPYNEQF
v_gene: TRBV5-5; d_gene: TRBD1; abundance: -; CDR3aa: ASSLRDSYNSPLH
v_gene: TRBV24-1; d_gene: -; abundance: -; CDR3aa: ATSDPTRLNYGYT
v_gene: TRBV12-3/TRBV12-4; d_gene: TRBD2; abundance: -; CDR3aa: ASRRREGETQY
v_gene: TRBV9; d_gene: TRBD2; abundance: -; CDR3aa: ASSVEAGGATDTQY
v_gene: TRBV28; d_gene: TRBD1; abundance: once; CDR3aa: ASSSGTGVYGYT
v_gene: TRBV2; d_gene: -; abundance: -; CDR3aa: ASSVNTGGVETQY
v_gene: TRBV7-9; d_gene: -; abundance: once; CDR3aa: ASSLQGVSTDTQY
v_gene: TRBV19; d_gene: TRBD2; abundance: -; CDR3aa: ASSQTSGRFDEQF
v_gene: TRBV28; d_gene: TRBD2; abundance: -; CDR3aa: ASIGLAGLTDTQY
v_gene: TRBV24-1; d_gene: -; abundance: -; CDR3aa: ATRGRLGGYT
v_gene: TRBV28; d_gene: -; abundance: -; CDR3aa: ASSLSGVNTYEQY
v_gene: TRBV27; d_gene: -; abundance: once; CDR3aa: ASSSSAAGNGETQY
v_gene: TRBV29-1; d_gene: -; abundance: once; CDR3aa: SGGRARTGELF